These 4 T cell receptor beta chains originate from one sample sequenced in a study of PD-1 blockade in classical Hodgkin lymphoma. Every one of the patients relapsed after autologous stem cell transplantation (brentuximab vedotin exposure was variable). Using immunoSEQ multiplex PCR, the repertoire was profiled, and TCRdb retains in-frame clones only, with some absent. The profile shows about 58,000 clones, about 88% of them singletons. This sample comprised peripheral blood mononuclear cells (PBMCs), obtained before the second cycle of nivolumab. These receptor sequences come from a human donor with classical Hodgkin lymphoma.

CDR3: CASSYGVGGTDTQYF. The CDR3 DNA is TGTGCCAGCAGTTACGGGGTGGGGGGAACAGATACGCAGTATTTT. The chain employs TRBV6-5 and TRBJ2-3; the D gene is possibly TRBD2 (6 bases). CDR1 is MNHEY, CDR2 SVGAGI, per germline. The CDR3 runs 15 residues. V lost 2 bases and J 3 bases, leaving 12 bases between the germline ends.

The CDR3 region is CASSRIATNEKLFF. DNA of the CDR3: TGTGCCAGCAGTCGCATAGCAACTAATGAAAAACTGTTTTTT. The chain links TRBV28 to TRBJ1-4; D is ambiguous. This CDR3 spans 14 amino acids. V gave up 5 bases and J gave up 0 bases, with 7 bases separating them. Germline assignment: CDR1 MDHEN and CDR2 SYDVKM.

The gene calls are TRBV9 and TRBJ2-3; TRBD1 is a possible D gene (6 bases). V gave up 3 bases and J gave up 0 bases, with 20 bases separating them. CDR1 is SGDLS, CDR2 YYNGEE, per germline. This CDR3 spans 18 amino acids. CDR3 protein: CASSAPPGQRTSTDTQYF. CDR3 sequence (DNA): TGTGCCAGCAGCGCCCCCCCGGGACAAAGAACTAGCACAGATACGCAGTATTTT.

The chain has TRBV5-4 and TRBJ2-3; TRBD2 matches at 9 bases. Germline V lookup: CDR1 SGHNT, CDR2 YYREEE (reference sequence). The CDR3 covers 15 residues. The ends lost 4 bases at V and 0 bases at J; junction bases unmatched: 3. In DNA, the CDR3 is TGTGCCAGCAGCCCAGGACTAGCGAGCACAGATACGCAGTATTTT. It yields the protein CASSPGLASTDTQYF.